These 7 T cell receptor beta chains were all obtained from the same sample, sequenced in a study of T cell clonality in common variable immunodeficiency (dated by TCRdb to the mid-2010s). Library creation used the immunoSEQ multiplex PCR assay. What TCRdb holds here is the immuneACCESS table cut down to in-frame rearrangements. Part of the clones is not present; checked against another copy, under half of the missing clones reflect an unresolved V gene, and the others are unexplained. This sample holds around 39,000 clones in total, without any singletons. Of the sample, under 3.5% falls within the top ten clones. Sequencing used peripheral blood mononuclear cells. These receptors all stem from a person aged 18 to 70 in good health.

This clone was detected many times. The read finishes 3 residues shy of the CDR3 end, and the germline J gene is used to complete it. The V and J genes are TRBV7-2 and TRBJ2-5; 7 bases map to TRBD2. The CDR3 is 15 residues long. Per the germline V gene, CDR1 is SGHTA and CDR2 is FQGNSA. V trimming: 1 base; J trimming: 4 bases; junction bases outside the gene matches: 6. The CDR3 loop reads CASSLGQRGRETQYF. The CDR3 DNA, read in part, is TGTGCCAGCAGCTTAGGTCAGCGGGGTCGAGAGACC.

The sample holds many counts of this clone. Read data end 3 residues before the CDR3 end; the end is taken from the germline J gene. The rearrangement joins TRBV28 to TRBJ1-5; tentative D call: TRBD1 (6 bases). Between the trimmed V and J ends, which lost 5 bases and 4 bases, there was a span of 12 bases. Per the germline V gene, CDR1 is MDHEN and CDR2 is SYDVKM. This CDR3 is built from 14 residues. CDR3 DNA (partial): TGTGCCAGCAGTACCGACAGGAGGAATCAGCCC. It codes for CASSTDRRNQP. The whole CDR3 region reads CASSTDRRNQPQHF. Full variable domain (outside the CDR3, taken from reference TRBV28 and TRBJ1-5): DVKVTQSSRYLVKRTGEKVFLECVQDMDHENMFWYRQDPGLGLRLIYFSYDVKMKEKGDIPEGYSVSREKKERFSLILESASTNQTSMYLCASSTDRRNQPQHFGDGTRLSIL.

This clone appeared many times. The read comes to an end 3 residues before the CDR3 does, leaving the germline J gene to fill in the end. The gene calls are TRBV6-1 and TRBJ2-1; 9 bases agree with TRBD2. This CDR3 spans 16 amino acids. J was trimmed by 4 bases and V by 0 bases; bases with no gene match: 4. Germline V CDR1 and CDR2: MNHNS, SASEGT. CDR3 DNA (partial): TGTGCCAGCAGTGAAGCCGCTAGCGGGGTTTACAATGAG. Translating gives CASSEAASGVYNE. The full CDR3 is CASSEAASGVYNEQFF.

This clone has ten or more counts. Coverage ceases 3 residues before the CDR3 finishes, and the germline J gene fills in the end. The rearrangement links TRBV7-9 to TRBJ1-1; maybe TRBD1 (6 bases). Per the germline V gene, CDR1 is SEHNR and CDR2 is FQNEAQ (reference sequence). Trimming cost V 6 bases and J 1 base, with 6 bases left between them. This CDR3 contains 12 residues. The CDR3 sequence is CASRQGNTEAFF. The CDR3 DNA, read in part, is TGTGCCAGCAGACAGGGGAACACTGAA.

This clone showed up many times. The read ends 3 residues early relative to the CDR3; the germline J gene fills the gap. The chain carries TRBV5-1 and TRBJ2-1; the D gene is possibly TRBD1 (6 bases). CDR3 length: 14 amino acids. The V and J ends lost 6 bases and 3 bases respectively, with 13 bases between them. Germline CDR1 SGHRS, CDR2 YFSETQ. The CDR3: CASKQLDSYNEQFF. Partial CDR3 DNA: TGCGCCAGCAAACAATTGGACAGCTACAATGAG.

This clone was recorded at least ten times. The missing CDR3 end, 3 residues past where the read stops, is filled in from the germline J gene. The V and J genes are TRBV11-1 and TRBJ1-2; 7 bases line up with TRBD1. The germline V gene has CDR1 SGHAT and CDR2 FQDESV (reference sequence). With 2 bases clipped from V and 2 bases from J, the junction kept 2 bases outside the gene matches. The CDR3 has 14 amino acids. CDR3 bases read: TGTGCCAGCAGCTTACGGGACAGAAACTATGGC. Translated: CASSLRDRNYG. The whole CDR3 protein reads CASSLRDRNYGYTF.

This clone was counted at least ten times. From the germline J gene comes the end of the CDR3, since the read stops 3 residues before it. The rearrangement uses TRBV5-4 and TRBJ2-3, with TRBD2 matching over 8 bases. The CDR3 has 15 residues. Germline loops: CDR1 SGHNT, CDR2 YYREEE (reference sequence). The ends lost 4 bases at V and 4 bases at J; junction bases unmatched: 8. The CDR3 loop is CASSGAGVFSDTQYF. CDR3 DNA (partial): TGTGCCAGCAGCGGAGCGGGAGTATTCTCAGATACG.